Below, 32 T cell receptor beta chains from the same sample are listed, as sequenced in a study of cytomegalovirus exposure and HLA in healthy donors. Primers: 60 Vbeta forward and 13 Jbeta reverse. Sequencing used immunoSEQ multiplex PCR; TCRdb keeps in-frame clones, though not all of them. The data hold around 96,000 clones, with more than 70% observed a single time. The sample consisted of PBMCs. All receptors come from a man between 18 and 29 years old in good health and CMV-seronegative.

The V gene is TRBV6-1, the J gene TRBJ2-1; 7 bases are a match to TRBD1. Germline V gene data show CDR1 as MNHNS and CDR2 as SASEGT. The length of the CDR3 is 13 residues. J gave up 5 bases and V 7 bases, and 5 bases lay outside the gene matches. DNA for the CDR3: TGTGCCAGCACCAAGACAGGGAACAATGAGCAGTTCTTC. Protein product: CASTKTGNNEQFF.

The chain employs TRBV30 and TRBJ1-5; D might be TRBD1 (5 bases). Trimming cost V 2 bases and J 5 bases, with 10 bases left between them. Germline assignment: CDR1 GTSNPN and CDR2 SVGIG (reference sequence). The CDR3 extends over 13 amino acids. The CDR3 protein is CAWSQRGDQPQHF. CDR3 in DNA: TGTGCCTGGAGTCAACGGGGGGATCAGCCCCAGCATTTT.

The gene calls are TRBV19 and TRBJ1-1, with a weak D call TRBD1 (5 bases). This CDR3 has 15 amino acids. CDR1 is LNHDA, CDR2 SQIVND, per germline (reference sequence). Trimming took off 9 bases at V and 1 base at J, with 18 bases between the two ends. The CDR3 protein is CASRAGGKTNTEAFF. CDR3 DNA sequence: TGTGCCAGCCGTGCTGGGGGGAAAACGAACACTGAAGCTTTCTTT.

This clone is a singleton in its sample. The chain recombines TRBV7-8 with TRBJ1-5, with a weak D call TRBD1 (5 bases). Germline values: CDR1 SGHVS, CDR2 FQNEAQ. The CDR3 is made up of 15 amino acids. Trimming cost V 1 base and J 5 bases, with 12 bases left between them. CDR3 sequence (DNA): TGTGCCAGCAGCTTAGAGGGGCACTTTGATCAGCCCCAGCATTTT. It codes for CASSLEGHFDQPQHF. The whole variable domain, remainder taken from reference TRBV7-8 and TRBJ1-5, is GAGVSQSPRYKVAKRGQDVALRCDPISGHVSLFWYQQALGQGPEFLTYFQNEAQLDKSGLPSDRFFAERPEGSVSTLKIQRTQQEDSAVYLCASSLEGHFDQPQHFGDGTRLSIL.

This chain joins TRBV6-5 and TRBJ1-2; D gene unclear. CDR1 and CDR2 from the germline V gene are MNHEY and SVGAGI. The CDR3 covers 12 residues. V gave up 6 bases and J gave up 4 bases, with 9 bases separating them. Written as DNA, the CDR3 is TGTGCCAGCAGGACGGGATCCTATGGCTACACCTTC. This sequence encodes CASRTGSYGYTF.

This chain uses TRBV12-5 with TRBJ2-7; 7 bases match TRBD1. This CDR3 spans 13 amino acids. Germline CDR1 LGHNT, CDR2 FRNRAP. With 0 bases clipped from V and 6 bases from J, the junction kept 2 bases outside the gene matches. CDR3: CASGLVQGREQYF. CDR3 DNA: TGTGCTAGTGGTTTGGTACAGGGGCGCGAGCAGTACTTC. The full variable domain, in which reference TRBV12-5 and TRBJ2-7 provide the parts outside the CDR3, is DARVTQTPRHKVTEMGQEVTMRCQPILGHNTVFWYRQTMMQGLELLAYFRNRAPLDDSGMPKDRFSAEMPDATLATLKIQPSEPRDSAVYFCASGLVQGREQYFGPGTRLTVT.

The CDR3 reads CASSFSFVSPGEAFF. In DNA form, the CDR3 reads TGTGCCAGCAGCTTCAGTTTTGTATCCCCAGGTGAAGCTTTCTTT. The rearrangement joins TRBV5-5 to TRBJ1-1; D remains ambiguous. This CDR3 is built from 15 residues. The V gene's germline CDR1 is SGHKS and CDR2 YYEKEE (reference sequence). V was pared by 2 bases and J by 7 bases, with 18 bases between.

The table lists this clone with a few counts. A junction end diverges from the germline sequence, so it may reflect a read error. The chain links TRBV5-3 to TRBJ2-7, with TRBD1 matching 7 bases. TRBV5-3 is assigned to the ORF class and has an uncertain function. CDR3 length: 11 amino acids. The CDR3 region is CARSPPVDRDF. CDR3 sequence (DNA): TGTGCCAGAAGCCCCCCCGTTGACAGGGACTTC.

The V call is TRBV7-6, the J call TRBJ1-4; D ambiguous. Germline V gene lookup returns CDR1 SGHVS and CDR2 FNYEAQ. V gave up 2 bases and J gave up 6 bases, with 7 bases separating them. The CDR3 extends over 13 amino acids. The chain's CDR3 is CASSLIRDEKLFF. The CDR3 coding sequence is TGTGCCAGCAGCTTAATCCGGGATGAAAAACTGTTTTTT.

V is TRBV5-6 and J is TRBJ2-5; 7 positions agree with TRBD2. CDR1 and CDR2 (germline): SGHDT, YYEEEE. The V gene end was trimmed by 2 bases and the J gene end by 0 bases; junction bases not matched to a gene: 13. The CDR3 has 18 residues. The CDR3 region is CASSFRGVGTKYQETQYF. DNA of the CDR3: TGTGCCAGCAGCTTTCGGGGGGTGGGGACTAAGTACCAAGAGACCCAGTACTTC.

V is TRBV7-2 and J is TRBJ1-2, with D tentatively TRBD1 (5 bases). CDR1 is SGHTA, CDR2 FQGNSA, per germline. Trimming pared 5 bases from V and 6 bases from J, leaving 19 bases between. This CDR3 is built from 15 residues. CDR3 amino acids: CASSRSAGHGNGYTF. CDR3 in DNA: TGTGCCAGCAGCCGGAGTGCGGGGCACGGGAATGGCTACACCTTC.

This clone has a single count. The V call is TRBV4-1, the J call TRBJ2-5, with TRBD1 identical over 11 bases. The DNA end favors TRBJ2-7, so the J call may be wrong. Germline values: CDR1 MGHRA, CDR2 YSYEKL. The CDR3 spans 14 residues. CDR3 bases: TGCGCCAGCAGCCTAGGACAGGGGGCCCACGAGCAGTACTTC. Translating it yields CASSLGQGAHEQYF.

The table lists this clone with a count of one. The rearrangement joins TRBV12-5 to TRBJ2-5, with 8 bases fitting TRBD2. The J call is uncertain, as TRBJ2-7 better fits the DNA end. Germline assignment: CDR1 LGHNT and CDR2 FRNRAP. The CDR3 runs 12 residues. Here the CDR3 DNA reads TGTGCTAGTGGTTCGGGAGGGAACGAGCAGTACTTC. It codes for CASGSGGNEQYF.

CDR3 bases: TGTGCCTGGAGTAGGACAGGGGGAACCACAGATACGCAGTATTTT. Protein: CAWSRTGGTTDTQYF. V usage is TRBV30 and J usage is TRBJ2-3; TRBD1 matches 10 bases. Looked up from germline, CDR1 is GTSNPN and CDR2 is SVGIG (reference sequence). This CDR3 has 15 amino acids. The V gene end was trimmed by 2 bases and the J gene end by 2 bases; junction bases not matched to a gene: 4.

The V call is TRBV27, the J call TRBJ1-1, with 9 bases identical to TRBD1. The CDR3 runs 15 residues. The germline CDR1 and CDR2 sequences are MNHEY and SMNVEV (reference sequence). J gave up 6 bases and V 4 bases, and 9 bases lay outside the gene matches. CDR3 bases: TGTGCCAGCAGTTCACCGGGACAGGGCCGTTCTGAAGCTTTCTTT. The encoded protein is CASSSPGQGRSEAFF.

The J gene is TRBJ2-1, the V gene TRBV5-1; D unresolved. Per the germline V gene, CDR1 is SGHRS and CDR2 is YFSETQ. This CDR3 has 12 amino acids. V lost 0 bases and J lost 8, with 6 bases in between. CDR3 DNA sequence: TGCGCCAGCAGCTTGGGAGAGGATGAGCAGTTCTTC. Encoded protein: CASSLGEDEQFF.

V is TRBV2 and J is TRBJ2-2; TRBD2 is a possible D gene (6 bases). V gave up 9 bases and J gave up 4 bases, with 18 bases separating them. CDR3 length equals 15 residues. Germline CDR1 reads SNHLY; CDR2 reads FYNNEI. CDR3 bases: TGTGCCAGTACTCGCATGACGGGAGCCACCGGGGAGCTGTTTTTT. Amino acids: CASTRMTGATGELFF.

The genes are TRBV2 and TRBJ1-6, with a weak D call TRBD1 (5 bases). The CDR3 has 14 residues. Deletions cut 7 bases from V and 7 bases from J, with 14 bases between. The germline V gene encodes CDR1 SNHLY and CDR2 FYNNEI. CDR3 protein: CASTEARGNSPLHF. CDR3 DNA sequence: TGTGCCAGCACGGAGGCGCGGGGGAATTCACCCCTCCACTTT.

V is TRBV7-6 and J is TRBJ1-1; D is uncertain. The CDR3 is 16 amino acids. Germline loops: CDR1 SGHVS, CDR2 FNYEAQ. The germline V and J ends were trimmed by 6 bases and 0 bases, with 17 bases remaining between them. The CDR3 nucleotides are TGTGCCAGCAGGAAAACGGGGTCAATGATGAACACTGAAGCTTTCTTT. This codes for CASRKTGSMMNTEAFF. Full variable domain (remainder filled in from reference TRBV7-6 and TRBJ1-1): GAGVSQSPRYKVTKRGQDVALRCDPISGHVSLYWYRQALGQGPEFLTYFNYEAQQDKSGLPNDRFSAERPEGSISTLTIQRTEQRDSAMYRCASRKTGSMMNTEAFFGQGTRLTVV.

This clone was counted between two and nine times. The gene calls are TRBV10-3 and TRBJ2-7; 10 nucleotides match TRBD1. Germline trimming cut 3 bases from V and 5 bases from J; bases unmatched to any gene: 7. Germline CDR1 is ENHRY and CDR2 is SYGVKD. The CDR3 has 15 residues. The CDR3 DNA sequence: TGTGCCATCAGTGACCCCGGACAGGGGGTCCACGAGCAGTACTTC. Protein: CAISDPGQGVHEQYF.

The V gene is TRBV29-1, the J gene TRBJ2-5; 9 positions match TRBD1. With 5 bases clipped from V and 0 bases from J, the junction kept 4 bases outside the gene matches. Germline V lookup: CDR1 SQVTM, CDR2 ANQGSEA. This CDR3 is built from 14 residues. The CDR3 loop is CSVLRDRDQETQYF. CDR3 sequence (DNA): TGCAGCGTTCTCCGGGACAGGGACCAAGAGACCCAGTACTTC.

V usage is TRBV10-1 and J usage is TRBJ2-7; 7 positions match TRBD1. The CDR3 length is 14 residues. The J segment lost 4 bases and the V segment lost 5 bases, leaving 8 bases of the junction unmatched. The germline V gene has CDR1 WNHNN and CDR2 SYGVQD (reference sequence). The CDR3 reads CASSLRDRPYEQYF. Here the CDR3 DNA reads TGCGCCAGCAGTCTCCGGGACAGACCGTACGAGCAGTACTTC.

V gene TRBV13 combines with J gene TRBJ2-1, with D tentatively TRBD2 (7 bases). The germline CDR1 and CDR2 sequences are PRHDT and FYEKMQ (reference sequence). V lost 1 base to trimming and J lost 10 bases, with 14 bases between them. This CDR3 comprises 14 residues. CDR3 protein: CASSLEGEGVEQFF. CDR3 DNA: TGTGCCAGCAGCTTAGAGGGGGAGGGAGTAGAGCAGTTCTTC.

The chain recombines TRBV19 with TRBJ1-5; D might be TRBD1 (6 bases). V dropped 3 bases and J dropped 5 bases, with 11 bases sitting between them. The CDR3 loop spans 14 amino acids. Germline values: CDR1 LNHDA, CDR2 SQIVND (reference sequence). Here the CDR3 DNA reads TGTGCCAGTAGTATTCAAGGGGGGGATCAGCCCCAGCATTTT. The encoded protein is CASSIQGGDQPQHF.

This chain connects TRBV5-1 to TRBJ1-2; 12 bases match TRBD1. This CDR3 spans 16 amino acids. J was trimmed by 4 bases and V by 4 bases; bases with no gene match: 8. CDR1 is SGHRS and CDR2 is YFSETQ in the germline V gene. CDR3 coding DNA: TGCGCCAGCAGCATGGATCCGGGACAGGGGGCCTATGGCTACACCTTC. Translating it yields CASSMDPGQGAYGYTF.

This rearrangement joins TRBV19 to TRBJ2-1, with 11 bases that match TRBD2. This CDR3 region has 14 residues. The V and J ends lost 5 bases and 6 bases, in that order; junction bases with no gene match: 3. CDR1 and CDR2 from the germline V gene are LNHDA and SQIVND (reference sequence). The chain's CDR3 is CASSSSGGFNEQFF. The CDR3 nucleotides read TGTGCCAGTAGTTCTAGCGGGGGGTTCAATGAGCAGTTCTTC.

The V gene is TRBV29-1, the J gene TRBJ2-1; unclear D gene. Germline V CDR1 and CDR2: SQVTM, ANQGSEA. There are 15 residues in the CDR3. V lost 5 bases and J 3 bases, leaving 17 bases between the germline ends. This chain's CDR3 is CSVSQGGTDYNEQFF. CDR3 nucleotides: TGCAGCGTTTCCCAAGGTGGTACAGACTACAATGAGCAGTTCTTC.

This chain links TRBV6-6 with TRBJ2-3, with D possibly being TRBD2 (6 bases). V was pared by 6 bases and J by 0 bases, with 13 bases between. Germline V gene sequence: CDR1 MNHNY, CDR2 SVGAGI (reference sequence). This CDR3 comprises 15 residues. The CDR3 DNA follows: TGTGCCAGCAGCAAGGGACTTATTAGCACAGATACGCAGTATTTT. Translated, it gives CASSKGLISTDTQYF.

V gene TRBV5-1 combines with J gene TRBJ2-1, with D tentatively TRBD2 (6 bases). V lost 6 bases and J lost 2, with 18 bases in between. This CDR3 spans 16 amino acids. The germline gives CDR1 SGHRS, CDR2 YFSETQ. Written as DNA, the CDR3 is TGCGCCAGCACAAACGGCCGGTTAGCGGCCTACAATGAGCAGTTCTTC. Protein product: CASTNGRLAAYNEQFF.

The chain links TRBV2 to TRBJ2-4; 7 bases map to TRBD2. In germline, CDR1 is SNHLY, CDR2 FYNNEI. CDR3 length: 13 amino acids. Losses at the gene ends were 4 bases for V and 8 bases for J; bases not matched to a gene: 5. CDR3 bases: TGTGCCAGCAGTGTATGGGGGGGGGACATTCAGTACTTC. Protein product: CASSVWGGDIQYF.

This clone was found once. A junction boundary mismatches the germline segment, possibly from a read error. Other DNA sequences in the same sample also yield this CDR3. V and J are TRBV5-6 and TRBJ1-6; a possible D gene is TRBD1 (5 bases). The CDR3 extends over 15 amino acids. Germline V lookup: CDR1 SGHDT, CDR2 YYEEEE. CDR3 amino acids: CASSDGDSYNSPLHF. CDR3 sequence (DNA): TGTGCCAGCAGTGACGGGGACTCCTATAATTCCCCCCTCCACTTT. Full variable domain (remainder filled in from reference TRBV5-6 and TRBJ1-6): DAGVTQSPTHLIKTRGQQVTLRCSPKSGHDTVSWYQQALGQGPQFIFQYYEEEERQRGNFPDRFSGHQFPNYSSELNVNALLLGDSALYLCASSDGDSYNSPLHFGNGTRLTVT.

The CDR3 sequence is CASSHRDRSYEQYF. In nucleotides, the CDR3 is TGTGCCAGCAGTCACCGGGACAGATCCTACGAGCAGTACTTC. This chain uses TRBV6-5 with TRBJ2-7, with 7 bases that match TRBD1. The CDR3 contains 14 residues. CDR1 and CDR2 (germline): MNHEY, SVGAGI. The V gene end was trimmed by 5 bases and the J gene end by 1 base; junction bases not matched to a gene: 5.